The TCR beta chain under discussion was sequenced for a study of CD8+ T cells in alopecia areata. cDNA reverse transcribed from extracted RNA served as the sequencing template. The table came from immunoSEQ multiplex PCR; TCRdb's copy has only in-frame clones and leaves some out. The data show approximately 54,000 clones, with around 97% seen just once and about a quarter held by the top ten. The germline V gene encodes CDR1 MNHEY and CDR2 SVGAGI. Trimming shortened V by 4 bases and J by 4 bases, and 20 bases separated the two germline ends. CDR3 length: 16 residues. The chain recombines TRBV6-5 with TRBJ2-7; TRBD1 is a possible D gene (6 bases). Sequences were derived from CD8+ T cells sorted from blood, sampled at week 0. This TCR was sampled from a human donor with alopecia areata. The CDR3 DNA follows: TGTGCCAGCAGTTCCTCGACCTGGACAGCTCGGTACGAGCAGTACTTC. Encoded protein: CASSSSTWTARYEQYF.